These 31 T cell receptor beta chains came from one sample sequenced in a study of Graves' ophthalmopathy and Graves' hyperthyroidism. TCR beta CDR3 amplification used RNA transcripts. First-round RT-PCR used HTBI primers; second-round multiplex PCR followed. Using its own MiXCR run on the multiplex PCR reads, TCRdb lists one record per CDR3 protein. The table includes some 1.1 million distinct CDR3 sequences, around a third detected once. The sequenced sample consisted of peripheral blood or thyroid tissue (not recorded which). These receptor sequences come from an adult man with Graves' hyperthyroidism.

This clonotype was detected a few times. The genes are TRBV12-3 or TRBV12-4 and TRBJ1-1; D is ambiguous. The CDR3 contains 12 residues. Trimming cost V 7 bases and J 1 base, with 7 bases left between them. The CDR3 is CASTRANTEAFF. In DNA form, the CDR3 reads TGTGCCAGCACTCGGGCGAACACTGAAGCTTTCTTT.

The CDR3 here is CASSTGQGGDQETQYF. The CDR3 bases are TGTGCCAGTAGTACTGGACAGGGAGGGGACCAAGAGACCCAGTACTTC. The gene calls are TRBV19 and TRBJ2-5; possibly TRBD1 for D (8 bases). The CDR3 contains 16 residues. CDR1 is LNHDA, CDR2 SQIVND, per germline (reference sequence). The V end was cut by 4 bases, the J end by 0 bases, with 15 bases between.

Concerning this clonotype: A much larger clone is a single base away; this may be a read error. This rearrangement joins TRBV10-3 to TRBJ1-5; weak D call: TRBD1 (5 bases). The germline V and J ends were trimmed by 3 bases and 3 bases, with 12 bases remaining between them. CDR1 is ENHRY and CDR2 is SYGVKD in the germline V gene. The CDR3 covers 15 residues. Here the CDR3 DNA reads TGTGCCATCAGTGAAGGGGAGCCAGACAATCAGCCCCAGCATTTT. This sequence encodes CAISEGEPDNQPQHF.

CDR3 sequence reads: CASSSAGDYGEQYF. The CDR3 DNA sequence: TGTGCCAGCAGCTCGGCAGGGGACTACGGCGAGCAGTACTTC. J is TRBJ2-7 and V is TRBV7-4; D possibly corresponds to TRBD2 (7 bases). The CDR3 is 14 residues long. The germline CDR1 and CDR2 sequences are SGHVT and SQSDAQ. Between the trimmed V and J ends, which lost 4 bases and 6 bases, there was a span of 16 bases.

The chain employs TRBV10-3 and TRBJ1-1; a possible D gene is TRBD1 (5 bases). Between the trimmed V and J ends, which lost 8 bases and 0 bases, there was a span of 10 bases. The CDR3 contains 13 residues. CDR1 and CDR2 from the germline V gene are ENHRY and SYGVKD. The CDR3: CAIWDGMNTEAFF. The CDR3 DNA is TGTGCCATCTGGGACGGCATGAACACTGAAGCTTTCTTT.

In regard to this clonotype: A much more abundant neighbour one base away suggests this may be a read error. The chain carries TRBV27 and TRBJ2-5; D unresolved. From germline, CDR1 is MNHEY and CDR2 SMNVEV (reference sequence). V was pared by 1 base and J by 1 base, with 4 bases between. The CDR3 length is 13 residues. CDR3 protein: CASSLWAQETQYF. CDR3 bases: TGTGCCAGCAGTTTATGGGCCCAAGAGACCCAGTACTTC.

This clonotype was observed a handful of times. CDR3 DNA: TGTGCCAGCAGCTTTCAGGGGCCTTCGGCCCAGTACTTC. Amino acids: CASSFQGPSAQYF. The chain uses TRBV7-3 and TRBJ2-5; tentative D call: TRBD1 (6 bases). This CDR3 has 13 residues. Germline CDR1 and CDR2: SGHTA and FQGTGA. V was trimmed by 3 bases and J by 9 bases, leaving 14 bases between them.

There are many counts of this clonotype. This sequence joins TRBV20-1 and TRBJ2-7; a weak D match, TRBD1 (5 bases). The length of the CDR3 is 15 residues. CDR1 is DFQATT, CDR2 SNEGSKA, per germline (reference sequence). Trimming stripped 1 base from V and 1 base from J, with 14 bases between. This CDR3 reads CSARVPMRQSYEQYF. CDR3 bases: TGCAGTGCTAGAGTACCTATGAGACAGTCCTACGAGCAGTACTTC.

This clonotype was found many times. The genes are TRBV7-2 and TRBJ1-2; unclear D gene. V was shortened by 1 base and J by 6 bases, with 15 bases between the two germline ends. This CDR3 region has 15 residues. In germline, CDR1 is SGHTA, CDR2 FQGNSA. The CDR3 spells CASSLVGPNLDGYTF. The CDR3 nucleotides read TGTGCCAGCAGCTTAGTGGGCCCCAATCTGGATGGCTACACCTTC.

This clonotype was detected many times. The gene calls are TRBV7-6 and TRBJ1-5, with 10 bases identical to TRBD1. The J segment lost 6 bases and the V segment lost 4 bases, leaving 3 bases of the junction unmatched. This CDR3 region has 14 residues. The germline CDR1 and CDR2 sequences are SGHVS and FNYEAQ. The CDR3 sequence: CASSSDRGTQPQHF. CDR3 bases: TGTGCCAGCAGCTCGGACAGGGGGACTCAGCCCCAGCATTTT.

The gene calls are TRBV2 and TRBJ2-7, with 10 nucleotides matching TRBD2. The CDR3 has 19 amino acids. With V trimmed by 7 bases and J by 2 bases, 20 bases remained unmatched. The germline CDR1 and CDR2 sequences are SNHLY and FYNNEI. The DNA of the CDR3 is TGTGCCAGCAAAATCAGGGAGACGAACGGACTAGCGGAGACCTACGAGCAGTACTTC. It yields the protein CASKIRETNGLAETYEQYF.

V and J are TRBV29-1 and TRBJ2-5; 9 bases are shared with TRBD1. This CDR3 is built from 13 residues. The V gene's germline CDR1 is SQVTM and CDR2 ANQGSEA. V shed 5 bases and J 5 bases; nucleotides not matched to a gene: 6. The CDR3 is CSVRTGESETQYF. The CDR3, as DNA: TGCAGCGTTCGGACAGGGGAGTCGGAGACCCAGTACTTC.

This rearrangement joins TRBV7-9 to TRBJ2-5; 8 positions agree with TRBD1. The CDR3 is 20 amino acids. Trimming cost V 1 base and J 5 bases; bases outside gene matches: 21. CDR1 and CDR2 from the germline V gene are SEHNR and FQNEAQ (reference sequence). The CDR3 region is CASSLGSGEENRGYLETQYF. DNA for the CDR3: TGTGCCAGCAGCTTAGGATCTGGAGAGGAGAACAGGGGGTATTTGGAGACCCAGTACTTC.

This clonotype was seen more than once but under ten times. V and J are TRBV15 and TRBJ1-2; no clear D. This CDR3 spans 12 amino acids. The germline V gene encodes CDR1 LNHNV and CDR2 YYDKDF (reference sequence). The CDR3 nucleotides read TGTGCTACGGACCTGCGTGGGTATGGCTACACCTTC. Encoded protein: CATDLRGYGYTF.

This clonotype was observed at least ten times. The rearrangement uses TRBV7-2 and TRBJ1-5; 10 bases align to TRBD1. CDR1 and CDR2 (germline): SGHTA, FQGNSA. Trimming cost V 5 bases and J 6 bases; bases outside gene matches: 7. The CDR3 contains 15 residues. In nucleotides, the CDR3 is TGTGCCAGCAGCGTAGGGACAGGGGATCGTCAGCCCCAGCATTTT. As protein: CASSVGTGDRQPQHF.

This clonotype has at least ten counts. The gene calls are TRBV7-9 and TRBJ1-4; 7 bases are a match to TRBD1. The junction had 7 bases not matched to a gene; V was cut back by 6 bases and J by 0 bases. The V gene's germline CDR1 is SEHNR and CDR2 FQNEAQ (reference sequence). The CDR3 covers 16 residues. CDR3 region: CASRRDRTATNEKLFF. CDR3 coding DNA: TGTGCCAGCAGACGGGACAGAACCGCAACTAATGAAAAACTGTTTTTT. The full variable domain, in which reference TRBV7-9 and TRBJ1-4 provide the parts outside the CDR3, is DTGVSQNPRHKITKRGQNVTFRCDPISEHNRLYWYRQTLGQGPEFLTYFQNEAQLEKSRLLSDRFSAERPKGSFSTLEIQRTEQGDSAMYLCASRRDRTATNEKLFFGSGTQLSVL.

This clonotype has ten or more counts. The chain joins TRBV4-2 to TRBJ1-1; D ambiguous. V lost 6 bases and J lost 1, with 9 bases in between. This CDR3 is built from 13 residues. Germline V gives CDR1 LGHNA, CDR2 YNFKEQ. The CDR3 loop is CASRIETNTEAFF. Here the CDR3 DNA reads TGTGCCAGCAGAATCGAGACGAACACTGAAGCTTTCTTT.

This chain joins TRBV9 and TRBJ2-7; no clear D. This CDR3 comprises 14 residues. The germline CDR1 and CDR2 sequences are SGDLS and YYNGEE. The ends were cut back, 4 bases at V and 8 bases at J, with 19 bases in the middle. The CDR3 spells CASSSSSFRSKQYF. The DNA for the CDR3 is TGTGCCAGCAGCTCAAGTAGCTTTCGCTCCAAGCAGTACTTC. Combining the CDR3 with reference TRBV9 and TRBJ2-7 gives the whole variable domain DSGVTQTPKHLITATGQRVTLRCSPRSGDLSVYWYQQSLDQGLQFLIQYYNGEERAKGNILERFSAQQFPDLHSELNLSSLELGDSALYFCASSSSSFRSKQYFGPGTRLTVT.

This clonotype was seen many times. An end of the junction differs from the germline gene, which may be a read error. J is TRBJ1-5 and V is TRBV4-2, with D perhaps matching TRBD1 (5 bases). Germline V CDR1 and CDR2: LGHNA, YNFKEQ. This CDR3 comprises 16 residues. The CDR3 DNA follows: TGTGCCAGCAGCCAAGAGGCCACCCTAAGGGGTCAGCCCCAACATTTT. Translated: CASSQEATLRGQPQHF.

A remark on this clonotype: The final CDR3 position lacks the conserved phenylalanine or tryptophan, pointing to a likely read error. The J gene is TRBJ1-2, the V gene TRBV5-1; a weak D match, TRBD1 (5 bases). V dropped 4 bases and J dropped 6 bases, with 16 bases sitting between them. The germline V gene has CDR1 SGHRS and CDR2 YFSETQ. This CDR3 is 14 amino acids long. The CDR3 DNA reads TGCGCCAGCAGCACCTCCTGGGGAGGGGATGGCTACACCGTC. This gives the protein CASSTSWGGDGYTV.

CDR3 nucleotides: TGTGCCACCAGCAGAGATAGCGGGGGGGCAGATACGCAGTATTTT. Translating gives CATSRDSGGADTQYF. This chain connects TRBV15 to TRBJ2-3, with 11 positions matching TRBD2. Germline CDR1 is LNHNV and CDR2 is YYDKDF (reference sequence). The CDR3 is 15 amino acids. V trimming: 0 bases; J trimming: 4 bases; junction bases outside the gene matches: 0.

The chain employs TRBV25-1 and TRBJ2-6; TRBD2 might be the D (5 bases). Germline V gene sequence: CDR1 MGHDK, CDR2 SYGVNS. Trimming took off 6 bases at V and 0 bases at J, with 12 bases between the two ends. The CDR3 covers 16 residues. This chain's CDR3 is CASRGGLVSGANVLTF. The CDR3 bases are TGTGCCAGCAGAGGAGGACTGGTCTCTGGGGCCAACGTCCTGACTTTC.

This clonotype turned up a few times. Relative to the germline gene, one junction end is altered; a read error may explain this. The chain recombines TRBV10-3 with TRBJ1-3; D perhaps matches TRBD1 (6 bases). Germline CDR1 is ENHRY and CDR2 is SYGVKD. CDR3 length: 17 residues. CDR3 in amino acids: CASSYQYRGNSGNTIYF. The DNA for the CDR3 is TGTGCCAGCAGTTACCAATATAGGGGGAACTCTGGAAACACCATATATTTT.

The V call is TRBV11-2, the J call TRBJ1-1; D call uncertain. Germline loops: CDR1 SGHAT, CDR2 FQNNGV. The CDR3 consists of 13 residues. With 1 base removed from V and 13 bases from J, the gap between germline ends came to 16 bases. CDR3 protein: CASSLGRVRDVFF. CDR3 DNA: TGTGCCAGCAGCTTAGGGCGGGTCCGCGACGTTTTCTTT. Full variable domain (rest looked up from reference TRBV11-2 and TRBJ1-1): EAGVAQSPRYKIIEKRQSVAFWCNPISGHATLYWYQQILGQGPKLLIQFQNNGVVDDSQLPKDRFSAERLKGVDSTLKIQPAKLEDSAVYLCASSLGRVRDVFFGQGTRLTVV.

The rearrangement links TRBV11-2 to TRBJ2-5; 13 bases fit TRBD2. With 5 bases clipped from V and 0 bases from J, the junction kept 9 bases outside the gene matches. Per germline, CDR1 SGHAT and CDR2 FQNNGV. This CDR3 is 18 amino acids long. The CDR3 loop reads CASSPLPTSGGDQETQYF. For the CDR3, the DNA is TGTGCCAGCAGCCCACTTCCCACTAGCGGGGGGGACCAAGAGACCCAGTACTTC.

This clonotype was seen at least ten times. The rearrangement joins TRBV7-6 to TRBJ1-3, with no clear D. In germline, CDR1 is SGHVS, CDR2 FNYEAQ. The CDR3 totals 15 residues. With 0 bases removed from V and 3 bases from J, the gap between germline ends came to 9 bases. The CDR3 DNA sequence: TGTGCCAGCAGCTTAGCTGGGAACGTTGGAAACACCATATATTTT. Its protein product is CASSLAGNVGNTIYF.

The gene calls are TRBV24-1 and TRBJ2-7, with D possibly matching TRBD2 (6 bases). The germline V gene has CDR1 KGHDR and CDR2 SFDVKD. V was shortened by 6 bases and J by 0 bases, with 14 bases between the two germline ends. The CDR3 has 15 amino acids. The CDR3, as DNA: TGTGCCACCAGTTCTCACGGGACTCGCTCCTACGAGCAGTACTTC. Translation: CATSSHGTRSYEQYF.

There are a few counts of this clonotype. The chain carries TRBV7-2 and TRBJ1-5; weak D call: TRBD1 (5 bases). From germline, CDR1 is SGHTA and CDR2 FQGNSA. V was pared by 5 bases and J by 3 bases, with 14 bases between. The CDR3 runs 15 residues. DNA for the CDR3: TGTGCCAGCAGCCAGACAGAGTCAAACAATCAGCCCCAGCATTTT. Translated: CASSQTESNNQPQHF.

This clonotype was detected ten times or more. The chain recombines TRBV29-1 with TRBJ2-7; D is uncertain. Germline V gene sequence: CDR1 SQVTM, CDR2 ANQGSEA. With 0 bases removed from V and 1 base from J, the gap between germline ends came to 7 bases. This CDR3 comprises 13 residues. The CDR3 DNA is TGCAGCGTTGAAGATTGGGGTTCCTACGAGCAGTACTTC. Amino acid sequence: CSVEDWGSYEQYF.

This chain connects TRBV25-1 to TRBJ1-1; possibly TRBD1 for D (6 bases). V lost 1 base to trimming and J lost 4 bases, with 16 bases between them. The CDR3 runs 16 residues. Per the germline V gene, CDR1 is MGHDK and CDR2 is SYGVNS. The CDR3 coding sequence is TGTGCCAGCAGTGAATCCGGCCATCGGGGGCGCACTGAAGCTTTCTTT. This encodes CASSESGHRGRTEAFF. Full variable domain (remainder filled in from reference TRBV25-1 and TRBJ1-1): EADIYQTPRYLVIGTGKKITLECSQTMGHDKMYWYQQDPGMELHLIHYSYGVNSTEKGDLSSESTVSRIRTEHFPLTLESARPSHTSQYLCASSESGHRGRTEAFFGQGTRLTVV.

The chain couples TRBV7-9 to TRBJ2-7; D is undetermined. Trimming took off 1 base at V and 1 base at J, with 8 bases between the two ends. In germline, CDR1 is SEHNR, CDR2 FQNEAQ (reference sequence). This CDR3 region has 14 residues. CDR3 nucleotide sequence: TGTGCCAGCAGCTTAGAGTACGGTTCCTACGAGCAGTACTTC. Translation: CASSLEYGSYEQYF.